This is a list of T cell receptor beta chains from one sample in a study of cytomegalovirus exposure and HLA in healthy donors. Repertoires were generated with immunoSEQ multiplex PCR, while TCRdb's copy carries only in-frame clones and drops some. This table has 110,000 to 150,000 clones, roughly 72% appearing once. The sequenced sample was PBMCs. These receptors were taken from a man aged 40-55 years in good health and CMV-seronegative. The CDR3 runs from the conserved cysteine through the conserved F or W. The D gene is left open where the match is weak. Size is omitted from some rows. Given values are once, few, many or a class for expanded clones.

J gene,D gene,V gene,clone size,CDR3 DNA,CDR3 protein
TRBJ2-1,-,TRBV4-1,few,TGCGCCAGCAGCCCCCAATCCAGGGGTGAGCAGTTCTTC,CASSPQSRGEQFF
TRBJ1-1,-,TRBV2,-,TGTGCCAGCATTGTCAGGAACACTGAAGCTTTCTTT,CASIVRNTEAFF
TRBJ1-6,TRBD1,TRBV6-1,-,TGTGCCAGCAGTGAATTTGGGGGCAGGGGGCCTTCACCCCTCCACTTT,CASSEFGGRGPSPLHF
TRBJ2-1,-,TRBV5-1,-,TGCGCCAGCCACGGGGGTACTGAGCAGTTCTTC,CASHGGTEQFF
TRBJ2-5,TRBD2,TRBV27,-,TGTGCCAGCAGTCCGCGACTAGCGGGGCGAGCCTTCAAAGAGACCCAGTACTTC,CASSPRLAGRAFKETQYF
TRBJ2-5,TRBD1,TRBV5-4,-,TGTGCCAGCAGCCAGGGACAGGGATACCAAGAGACCCAGTACTTC,CASSQGQGYQETQYF
TRBJ1-5,-,TRBV5-8,-,TGTGCCAGCAGCTTGTCGGGGAGGGTGGATCAGCCCCAGCATTTT,CASSLSGRVDQPQHF
TRBJ2-7,TRBD2,TRBV27,few,TGTGCCAGCAGTCTGACTAGCGGTCGTACGTGGGAGCAGTACTTC,CASSLTSGRTWEQYF
TRBJ2-5,-,TRBV2,-,TGTGCCTCCCCCCCGGGGTGGCAAGAGACCCAGTACTTC,CASPPGWQETQYF
TRBJ2-7,TRBD1,TRBV4-1,few,TGCGCCAGCAGCCAACCGGGACAGGGGGCTTACGAGCAGTACTTC,CASSQPGQGAYEQYF
TRBJ2-5,TRBD1,TRBV9,-,TGTGCCAGCAGCCATCCGATTCGACAGGGTTCTCAAGAGACCCAGTACTTC,CASSHPIRQGSQETQYF
TRBJ2-2,-,TRBV7-3,-,TGTGCCAGCAGCTTAACAGGGGCCGGGGAGCTGTTTTTT,CASSLTGAGELFF
TRBJ1-2,-,TRBV5-4,once,TGTGCCAGCAGCTTGGCCGGGGGGCAGATTGGCTACACCTTC,CASSLAGGQIGYTF
TRBJ2-7,-,TRBV14,-,TGTGCCAGCAGCCCCCAGACAGTCTACGAGCAGTACTTC,CASSPQTVYEQYF
TRBJ1-6,-,TRBV19,-,TGTGCCAGCAATGTCGGGGGGAGTTCACCCCTCCACTTT,CASNVGGSSPLHF
TRBJ1-5,-,TRBV15,-,TGTGCCACCAGTCATGCTGGGACACCTCAGCCCCAGCATTTT,CATSHAGTPQPQHF
TRBJ2-1,-,TRBV21-1,-,TGTGCCAGCAGGGACAAAAATGAGCAGTTCTTC,CASRDKNEQFF
TRBJ2-1,-,TRBV7-6,-,TGTGCCAGCAGCTCGAGGGATGAGCAGTTCTTC,CASSSRDEQFF
TRBJ1-5,-,TRBV28,-,TGTGCCAGCAGTTTAATGGGCTTTAGGGGCGGCAATCAGCCCCAGCATTTT,CASSLMGFRGGNQPQHF
TRBJ1-2,-,TRBV5-5,few,TGTGCCAGCAGCTTGGTACAGGCCGACTATGGCTACACCTTC,CASSLVQADYGYTF
TRBJ1-6,-,TRBV6-1,-,TGTGCCAGCAGTGAAGCGCCCGAGAATTCACCCCTCCACTTT,CASSEAPENSPLHF
TRBJ2-5,-,TRBV14,few,TGTGCCAGCAGCCACGGGGTTAGTCGTGGGACCCAGTACTTC,CASSHGVSRGTQYF
TRBJ2-7,-,TRBV27,-,TGTGCCAGCCGAATGGAGGGGAGGTACGAGCAGTACTTC,CASRMEGRYEQYF
TRBJ1-3,-,TRBV5-4,-,TGTGCCAGCAGCTTTATAGGGGCTGGAAACACCATATATTTT,CASSFIGAGNTIYF
TRBJ2-3,-,TRBV10-1,-,TGCGCCAGCAGTCGGCTAGCCGCAGATACGCAGTATTTT,CASSRLAADTQYF
TRBJ2-7,-,TRBV4-1,-,TGCGCCAGCAGCCAAGATTGGGGTGGGGGGACTCACACCTACGAGCAGTACTTC,CASSQDWGGGTHTYEQYF
TRBJ2-1,-,TRBV7-9,-,TGTGCCAGCAGCCACGCCGAGACTAGTTATAGGAGCAATGAGCAGTTCTTC,CASSHAETSYRSNEQFF
TRBJ1-2,TRBD1,TRBV9,-,TGTGCCAGCAGCGTAGAAGGGGGCGCGTATGGCTACACCTTC,CASSVEGGAYGYTF
TRBJ1-5,-,TRBV19,-,TGTGCCAGTAGTCTCCGGGGGGATCTTTATAGCAATCAGCCCCAGCATTTT,CASSLRGDLYSNQPQHF
TRBJ1-2,TRBD1,TRBV23-1,-,TGCGCCAGCAGTGAGCGACAGGGTCCTGGCTACACCTTC,CASSERQGPGYTF
TRBJ2-1,-,TRBV7-6,-,TGTGCCAGCAGCTTAGACGGGGGAGATTACAATGAGCAGTTCTTC,CASSLDGGDYNEQFF
TRBJ1-1,TRBD1,TRBV5-1,-,TGCGCCAGCAGCGCCGGGACAGGGGAATCGGCTTTCTTT,CASSAGTGESAFF
TRBJ1-2,-,TRBV5-1,-,TGCGCCAGCAGCTTGGAGTGGACAGCGGGCTACACCTTC,CASSLEWTAGYTF
TRBJ2-4,-,TRBV11-2,-,TGTGCCAGCAGCTTATTTTTCGGAGCCAAAAACATTCAGTACTTC,CASSLFFGAKNIQYF
TRBJ1-1,TRBD1,TRBV5-1,-,TGCGCCAGCAGCTTGGATACAGGGGGCAACACTGAAGCTTTCTTT,CASSLDTGGNTEAFF
TRBJ1-5,-,TRBV6-5,-,TGTGCCAGCAGTTACCTAACACCCAGGGATCAGCCCCAGCATTTT,CASSYLTPRDQPQHF
TRBJ2-7,TRBD1,TRBV5-1,-,TGCGCCAGCAGCCTCGGGACAGGGGGCTACGAGCAGTACTTC,CASSLGTGGYEQYF
TRBJ2-7,TRBD1,TRBV18,-,TGTGCCAGCTCACCGACAGGGGGTACCTACGAGCAGTACTTC,CASSPTGGTYEQYF
TRBJ2-3,-,TRBV5-4,few,TGTGCCAGCAGCTCGGGACTGGCCTACACAGATACGCAGTATTTT,CASSSGLAYTDTQYF
TRBJ2-2,-,TRBV4-2,-,TGTGCCAGCAGCCAAGATACAGGAAGGAACAGTTACACCGGGGAGCTGTTTTTT,CASSQDTGRNSYTGELFF